The 29 T cell receptor beta chains below were found in one sample sequenced in a study of blood T cells in healthy people across ages. The use of a sample-barcoded 5' primer and a J-beta primer mix characterized a second PCR of roughly 7 to 11 cycles. A single record per CDR3 protein comes from TCRdb applying MiXCR to the 5' RACE reads. The table records 700,000 to 900,000 distinct CDR3 sequences, 20% to 30% of them present only once. These data were also filed under a second study, of T cells of mothers and their children.

Material: blood. Every receptor here comes from a boy between 5 and 17 years old in good health.

The rearrangement uses TRBV20-1 and TRBJ2-5, with D perhaps TRBD2 (7 bases). In germline, CDR1 is DFQATT, CDR2 SNEGSKA (reference sequence). V dropped 0 bases and J dropped 6 bases, with 23 bases sitting between them. This CDR3 has 17 amino acids. CDR3 amino acids: CSARDRSSPGGPQTQYF. The CDR3 DNA is TGCAGTGCTAGAGATCGTTCAAGTCCGGGGGGCCCCCAGACCCAGTACTTC.

The J gene is TRBJ2-5, the V gene TRBV28; 10 bases align to TRBD2. Germline V CDR1 and CDR2: MDHEN, SYDVKM. CDR3 length equals 16 residues. After removal of 3 bases from V and 5 bases from J, the junction contained 9 bases not matched to a gene. The CDR3 DNA sequence: TGTGCCAGCAGTTTTCTGGCTAGCGGGAGTGTGGAGACCCAGTACTTC. Translation: CASSFLASGSVETQYF.

This clonotype was detected only once. The chain joins TRBV5-1 to TRBJ2-1; D possibly corresponds to TRBD1 (6 bases). The better agreement between TRBJ2-5 and the DNA end casts doubt on the J call. The CDR3 consists of 16 residues. Per germline, CDR1 SGHRS and CDR2 YFSETQ. The DNA for the CDR3 is TGCGCCAGCAGCTTGGCCACAGGGCCGCCTCTGGGGACCCAGTACTTC. Amino acids: CASSLATGPPLGTQYF.

V is TRBV10-3 and J is TRBJ2-7; D not certain. Per germline, CDR1 ENHRY and CDR2 SYGVKD. The CDR3 covers 12 residues. The V end lost 10 bases, the J end lost 0 bases, and 10 bases lay between the germline ends. This CDR3 reads CASGPNSYEQYF. CDR3 nucleotide sequence: TGTGCCAGCGGCCCTAACTCCTACGAGCAGTACTTC.

This clonotype was picked up a small number of times. J is TRBJ2-5 and V is TRBV10-3, with TRBD2 identical over 8 bases. The better agreement between TRBJ2-1 and the DNA end casts doubt on the J call. CDR1 and CDR2 from the germline V gene are ENHRY and SYGVKD. The CDR3 runs to 16 residues. The CDR3 coding sequence is TGTGCTTCACTTGTCGGGGGGACTAGTCTCGGTGGGGAGCAGTTCTTC. Translating it yields CASLVGGTSLGGEQFF.

CDR3 region: CAILEGASGGYTF. CDR3 bases: TGTGCCATCTTGGAGGGGGCATCGGGAGGCTACACCTTC. The chain combines TRBV10-3 with TRBJ1-2; TRBD1 matches 7 bases. The CDR3 has 13 amino acids. The trim removed 8 bases at V and 8 bases at J, leaving 11 bases unmatched. Germline assignment: CDR1 ENHRY and CDR2 SYGVKD.

The chain is built from TRBV19 and TRBJ2-2; perhaps TRBD2 as D (5 bases). Germline-derived CDR1 and CDR2 are LNHDA and SQIVND (reference sequence). CDR3 length equals 18 residues. V lost 6 bases to trimming and J lost 4 bases, with 24 bases between them. The CDR3 reads CASRGRGLGRLGTGELFF. As DNA, the CDR3 is TGTGCCAGTAGAGGCCGGGGTTTGGGCAGGCTCGGCACCGGGGAGCTGTTTTTT.

The V gene is TRBV7-2, the J gene TRBJ2-5; TRBD2 aligns across 7 bases. Germline trimming cut 5 bases from V and 2 bases from J; bases unmatched to any gene: 8. CDR3 length: 15 amino acids. Looked up from germline, CDR1 is SGHTA and CDR2 is FQGNSA. The CDR3 here is CASSTRLGGQETQYF. In DNA form, the CDR3 reads TGTGCCAGCAGCACGAGACTGGGAGGGCAAGAGACCCAGTACTTC.

This rearrangement joins TRBV5-1 to TRBJ2-1; possibly TRBD2 for D (7 bases). The J call is in doubt because the DNA end fits TRBJ2-7 better. In germline, CDR1 is SGHRS, CDR2 YFSETQ. The CDR3 length is 15 residues. CDR3 DNA: TGCGCCAGCAGGATGGAGGGAGGGGGTCCCTACGAGCAGTACTTC. Protein sequence: CASRMEGGGPYEQYF.

This clonotype was counted a few times. The V and J genes are TRBV12-3 or TRBV12-4 and TRBJ2-5; TRBD1 might be the D (5 bases). The end of the DNA fits TRBJ2-7 better, so the J call may be wrong. The CDR3 loop spans 16 amino acids. For the CDR3, the DNA is TGTGCCAGCAGTTTATGGAAACACACAGGAGTCTACGAGCAGTACTTC. Amino acids: CASSLWKHTGVYEQYF.

This chain connects TRBV10-3 to TRBJ2-3; possibly TRBD1 for D (5 bases). V was clipped by 3 bases and J by 13 bases, with 11 bases between them. This CDR3 comprises 11 residues. Germline CDR1 reads ENHRY; CDR2 reads SYGVKD. CDR3 nucleotide sequence: TGTGCCATCAGTGATAGGGGATTTGAGTATTTT. Its protein product is CAISDRGFEYF.

The chain links TRBV6-2 or TRBV6-3 to TRBJ2-5, with a possible D match to TRBD2 (5 bases). The better agreement between TRBJ2-7 and the DNA end casts doubt on the J call. CDR1 MNHEY and CDR2 SVGEGT come from the germline V gene. The CDR3 is made up of 15 amino acids. CDR3 protein: CASSYSKAADYEQYF. The CDR3 DNA reads TGTGCCAGCAGTTACTCAAAAGCGGCGGACTACGAGCAGTACTTC.

This clonotype has more than one count but fewer than ten. The V call is TRBV27, the J call TRBJ2-7; D possibly corresponds to TRBD2 (6 bases). The CDR3 is 13 residues long. Germline V gives CDR1 MNHEY, CDR2 SMNVEV (reference sequence). V lost 7 bases and J 2 bases, leaving 12 bases between the germline ends. Here the CDR3 reads CASTRSGAYEQYF. The CDR3 nucleotides read TGTGCCAGCACCCGCTCGGGAGCCTACGAGCAGTACTTC.

The V and J genes are TRBV19 and TRBJ1-2; D call uncertain. The CDR3 extends over 14 amino acids. Germline V gives CDR1 LNHDA, CDR2 SQIVND (reference sequence). Trimming removed 5 bases at V and 7 bases at J, with 17 bases between. The CDR3 protein is CASSVQLQESGYTF. CDR3 bases: TGTGCCAGTAGTGTACAACTTCAGGAATCTGGCTACACCTTC.

In its sample, this clonotype was seen a few times. This chain uses TRBV12-3 or TRBV12-4 with TRBJ2-3; possible D gene TRBD2, 5 bases. The V end was cut by 4 bases, the J end by 3 bases, with 8 bases between. CDR3 length equals 13 residues. CDR3 region: CASSWRQTDTQYF. The CDR3 nucleotides are TGTGCCAGCAGTTGGAGGCAAACAGATACGCAGTATTTT.

The chain carries TRBV12-3 or TRBV12-4 and TRBJ1-1; D possibly corresponds to TRBD1 (6 bases). Trimming stripped 10 bases from V and 4 bases from J, with 16 bases between. The CDR3 contains 13 residues. The CDR3 bases are TGTGCCACGATGAGGGGGTATGGCACTGAAGCTTTCTTT. It codes for CATMRGYGTEAFF.

This clonotype has just a few counts. The gene calls are TRBV11-2 and TRBJ2-3, with D maybe TRBD2 (5 bases). V was pared by 0 bases and J by 3 bases, with 16 bases between. From germline, CDR1 is SGHAT and CDR2 FQNNGV. The CDR3 is 17 amino acids. CDR3 DNA sequence: TGTGCCAGCAGCTTAGATATGTTACGGGAAGGGACAGATACGCAGTATTTT. The encoded protein is CASSLDMLREGTDTQYF.

The chain carries TRBV5-4 and TRBJ2-5; TRBD1 aligns across 7 bases. The J call is uncertain, as TRBJ2-1 better fits the DNA end. This CDR3 contains 16 residues. Germline V gene lookup returns CDR1 SGHNT and CDR2 YYREEE (reference sequence). The CDR3 bases are TGTGCCAGCAGCCCGGGGACAGTCAACAATCTCAATGAGCAGTTCTTC. As protein: CASSPGTVNNLNEQFF.

This clonotype was found a few times. The rearrangement uses TRBV7-8 and TRBJ2-5, with D perhaps matching TRBD1 (7 bases). The CDR3 has 13 residues. CDR1 is SGHVS and CDR2 is FQNEAQ in the germline V gene. Trimming took 5 bases from V and 13 from J, leaving 20 bases between them. CDR3 sequence (DNA): TGTGCCAGCAGCCATGGAGGGGTGGGACAGCCGTACTTC. This sequence encodes CASSHGGVGQPYF.

The chain carries TRBV2 and TRBJ1-5; no clear D gene. The V gene's germline CDR1 is SNHLY and CDR2 FYNNEI. The CDR3 consists of 14 residues. V was clipped by 2 bases and J by 2 bases, with 7 bases between them. The CDR3 DNA is TGTGCCAGCAGTGAATACCCCGGCAATCAGCCCCAGCATTTT. It translates to CASSEYPGNQPQHF.

This clonotype was detected only a few times. The chain recombines TRBV18 with TRBJ1-4; the match to TRBD1 covers 7 bases. Germline CDR1 KGHSH, CDR2 LQKENI. V was clipped by 5 bases and J by 7 bases; unmatched bases: 4. The CDR3 is made up of 13 amino acids. The CDR3 reads CASSTGTVEKLFF. DNA of the CDR3: TGTGCCAGCTCAACCGGGACAGTTGAAAAACTGTTTTTT.

The gene calls are TRBV4-2 and TRBJ2-4; 7 nucleotides align to TRBD1. The germline gives CDR1 LGHNA, CDR2 YNFKEQ. The CDR3 is 17 residues long. The J segment lost 1 base and the V segment lost 3 bases, leaving 9 bases of the junction unmatched. CDR3 bases: TGTGCCAGCAGCCATCCTCAGGGGGTGGCGGCCAAAAACATTCAGTACTTC. It translates to CASSHPQGVAAKNIQYF.

CDR3 nucleotides: TGTGCCAGCAGCGTAGGGGAGGGGTCCGGGGAGCTGTTTTTT. This translates into CASSVGEGSGELFF. The chain carries TRBV9 and TRBJ2-2; 7 nucleotides line up with TRBD2. The CDR3 totals 14 residues. CDR1 is SGDLS, CDR2 YYNGEE, per germline. V lost 0 bases to trimming and J lost 6 bases; unmatched junction nucleotides: 2. The complete variable domain, with remaining parts taken from reference TRBV9 and TRBJ2-2, reads DSGVTQTPKHLITATGQRVTLRCSPRSGDLSVYWYQQSLDQGLQFLIQYYNGEERAKGNILERFSAQQFPDLHSELNLSSLELGDSALYFCASSVGEGSGELFFGEGSRLTVL.

This clonotype was observed a few times. The J gene is TRBJ1-4, the V gene TRBV11-2; D uncertain. The CDR3 totals 17 residues. Per the germline V gene, CDR1 is SGHAT and CDR2 is FQNNGV. V was clipped by 5 bases and J by 1 base, with 17 bases between them. CDR3 sequence (DNA): TGTGCCAGCAGCCTACGGGTGGTGAGAAGAACTAATGAAAAACTGTTTTTT. Translating gives CASSLRVVRRTNEKLFF.

This clonotype was counted between two and nine times. The chain is built from TRBV6-6 and TRBJ1-2; D is unclear. The CDR3 sequence is 12 residues long. Germline V gene data show CDR1 as MNHNY and CDR2 as SVGAGI (reference sequence). The V and J ends lost 5 bases and 8 bases respectively, with 12 bases between them. The CDR3 bases are TGTGCCAGCAGTAGGGATTTGGAGGGCTACACCTTC. It codes for CASSRDLEGYTF.

The chain links TRBV6-6 to TRBJ2-7; no definite D call. The CDR3 contains 15 residues. The germline gives CDR1 MNHNY, CDR2 SVGAGI (reference sequence). The germline V and J ends were trimmed by 5 bases and 0 bases, with 14 bases remaining between them. The CDR3 coding sequence is TGTGCCAGCAGTCCCAAAGACGCCCCCTCCTACGAGCAGTACTTC. Translated, it gives CASSPKDAPSYEQYF.

This clonotype came up a few times. This chain connects TRBV28 to TRBJ2-5; tentative D call: TRBD2 (5 bases). V lost 3 bases to trimming and J lost 5 bases, with 13 bases between them. The length of the CDR3 is 14 residues. The germline V gene has CDR1 MDHEN and CDR2 SYDVKM. The CDR3 is CASSFPGPGETQYF. The CDR3 region has the DNA TGTGCCAGCAGTTTTCCCGGCCCGGGGGAGACCCAGTACTTC.

The chain recombines TRBV5-1 with TRBJ2-5, with 8 nucleotides matching TRBD1. The DNA matches TRBJ2-7 better at its end, which makes the J call doubtful. Germline CDR1 and CDR2: SGHRS and YFSETQ. The CDR3 runs 15 residues. The DNA of the CDR3 is TGCGCCAGCAGCCCTCTGGCGGGACAGGAATACGAGCAGTACTTC. The encoded protein is CASSPLAGQEYEQYF.

The V gene is TRBV6-1, the J gene TRBJ2-7; TRBD1 agrees at 9 bases. Germline-derived CDR1 and CDR2 are MNHNS and SASEGT. The CDR3 contains 13 residues. With 6 bases clipped from V and 3 bases from J, the junction kept 3 bases outside the gene matches. The CDR3 protein is CASRDRGNYEQYF. The CDR3 nucleotides read TGTGCCAGCAGGGACAGGGGTAACTACGAGCAGTACTTC.